The 20 T cell receptor beta chains in this list originate from one sample, sequenced in a study of OX40 agonist ivuxolimab in advanced cancers. The repertoire was sequenced with immunoSEQ multiplex PCR; TCRdb's copy has only in-frame clones and lacks some. The top ten clones hold less than 6% of a sample with about 80,000 clones, roughly 88% of them seen once. The source material was CD4+ or CD8+ T cells sorted from blood, sampled in a trial of the OX40 agonist ivuxolimab. These receptors originate from an adult with an advanced solid tumor such as melanoma, head and neck, liver or kidney cancer.

The chain is built from TRBV2 and TRBJ2-3, with D perhaps assigned TRBD1 or TRBD2 (5 bases each). Germline-derived CDR1 and CDR2 are SNHLY and FYNNEI. V gave up 4 bases and J gave up 0 bases, with 11 bases separating them. CDR3 length: 15 residues. The CDR3 region is CASSVMGVSTDTQYF. The DNA of the CDR3 is TGTGCCAGCAGTGTGATGGGGGTTAGCACAGATACGCAGTATTTT.

The rearrangement joins TRBV7-9 to TRBJ1-2; D is perhaps TRBD1 (5 bases). This CDR3 spans 14 amino acids. From germline, CDR1 is SEHNR and CDR2 FQNEAQ (reference sequence). Trimming shortened V by 6 bases and J by 1 base, and 12 bases separated the two germline ends. The CDR3 reads CASSSGDRNYGYTF. CDR3 nucleotides: TGTGCCAGCAGTTCCGGGGACCGTAACTATGGCTACACCTTC.

The chain employs TRBV12-5 and TRBJ2-1; the match to TRBD2 covers 8 bases. Germline V gene data show CDR1 as LGHNT and CDR2 as FRNRAP. J lost 4 bases, V lost 2 bases, and 4 bases had no gene match. The CDR3 loop spans 15 amino acids. CDR3 bases: TGTGCTAGTGGTTTGAAGGCTAGCGGGTACAATGAGCAGTTCTTC. Residues: CASGLKASGYNEQFF.

V gene TRBV4-3 combines with J gene TRBJ2-1; no clear D. The length of the CDR3 is 12 residues. The V gene lost 1 base and the J gene lost 7 bases, with 5 bases spanning the gap. Germline CDR1 LGHNA, CDR2 YSLEER. The CDR3 loop reads CASSQARNEQFF. The CDR3 nucleotides read TGCGCCAGCAGCCAAGCGCGTAATGAGCAGTTCTTC.

The V call is TRBV6-4, the J call TRBJ1-4, with D perhaps TRBD1 (5 bases). The germline CDR1 and CDR2 sequences are MRHNA and SNTAGT. CDR3 length: 14 residues. V was shortened by 6 bases and J by 4 bases, with 12 bases between the two germline ends. CDR3 coding DNA: TGTGCCAGCAGCCCCGGGACTGATAATGAAAAACTGTTTTTT. Protein sequence: CASSPGTDNEKLFF.

The chain couples TRBV6-1 to TRBJ1-1, with D possibly being TRBD1 (6 bases). This CDR3 has 14 residues. V was trimmed by 7 bases and J by 4 bases, leaving 16 bases between them. Germline assignment: CDR1 MNHNS and CDR2 SASEGT. The CDR3 here is CASILRGGATEAFF. CDR3 DNA sequence: TGTGCCAGCATTCTCCGAGGGGGTGCCACTGAAGCTTTCTTT.

The chain couples TRBV7-2 to TRBJ2-5; 7 bases match TRBD2. With the DNA end fitting TRBJ2-7 better, the J assignment may be wrong. Germline CDR1 is SGHTA and CDR2 is FQGNSA. The CDR3 runs to 14 residues. CDR3 region: CASSLGEGPYEQYF. In DNA form, the CDR3 reads TGTGCCAGCAGCTTAGGGGAGGGGCCCTACGAGCAGTACTTC.

The sample holds one count of this clone. The rearrangement links TRBV2 to TRBJ2-5; D possibly corresponds to TRBD2 (6 bases). Germline CDR1 reads SNHLY; CDR2 reads FYNNEI. The CDR3 sequence is 16 residues long. V was pared by 6 bases and J by 7 bases, with 24 bases between. The CDR3 sequence is CASRATTRSPSATQYF. The CDR3 DNA is TGTGCCAGCAGGGCCACGACCAGGTCTCCTAGCGCGACCCAGTACTTC.

The gene calls are TRBV6-5 and TRBJ2-1; no reliable D call. V lost 4 bases, J lost 10 bases, and 14 bases lay in between. The CDR3 runs 13 residues. CDR1 is MNHEY, CDR2 SVGAGI, per germline. CDR3 region: CASSFFREEEQFF. The CDR3, as DNA: TGTGCCAGCAGTTTTTTTCGCGAAGAGGAGCAGTTCTTC.

The chain employs TRBV7-6 and TRBJ2-1; no definite D call. Germline CDR1 and CDR2: SGHVS and FNYEAQ. The CDR3 is 14 amino acids. V lost 1 base, J lost 1 base, and 5 bases lay in between. The CDR3 loop reads CASSLGPSYNEQFF. The CDR3 nucleotides read TGTGCCAGCAGCTTAGGGCCTTCCTACAATGAGCAGTTCTTC.

CDR3 nucleotides: TGTGCCAGCAGCCCCATGACAGGGGGCGCTTCCTACGAGCAGTACTTC. The encoded protein is CASSPMTGGASYEQYF. The chain is built from TRBV7-9 and TRBJ2-7, with TRBD1 matching 10 bases. The CDR3 has 16 residues. V was pared by 5 bases and J by 1 base, with 8 bases of the junction left unmatched. CDR1 is SEHNR and CDR2 is FQNEAQ in the germline V gene (reference sequence). Full variable domain (rest looked up from reference TRBV7-9 and TRBJ2-7): DTGVSQNPRHKITKRGQNVTFRCDPISEHNRLYWYRQTLGQGPEFLTYFQNEAQLEKSRLLSDRFSAERPKGSFSTLEIQRTEQGDSAMYLCASSPMTGGASYEQYFGPGTRLTVT.

The chain joins TRBV7-9 to TRBJ2-3; TRBD2 matches at 10 bases. Germline values: CDR1 SEHNR, CDR2 FQNEAQ (reference sequence). CDR3 length: 14 amino acids. Trimming cost V 5 bases and J 5 bases; bases outside gene matches: 4. This CDR3 reads CASSQVAGGDTQYF. Written as DNA, the CDR3 is TGTGCCAGCAGCCAGGTAGCGGGGGGAGATACGCAGTATTTT.

This chain joins TRBV5-1 and TRBJ2-2, with D unresolved. The V and J ends lost 0 bases and 5 bases respectively, with 8 bases between them. This CDR3 has 14 residues. CDR1 is SGHRS and CDR2 is YFSETQ in the germline V gene. CDR3 DNA: TGCGCCAGCAGCTTGGAAATGACGACCGGGGAGCTGTTTTTT. Amino acid sequence: CASSLEMTTGELFF.

The chain recombines TRBV5-1 with TRBJ2-7; the D is unclear. Germline assignment: CDR1 SGHRS and CDR2 YFSETQ. The CDR3 is 15 residues long. V dropped 4 bases and J dropped 3 bases, with 17 bases sitting between them. CDR3: CASSKGAGLIYEQYF. In DNA, the CDR3 is TGCGCCAGCAGCAAAGGAGCTGGTCTTATCTACGAGCAGTACTTC.

The CDR3 region has the DNA TGTGCCTGGAGTGTACTGGACTCTCGCACAGATACGCAGTATTTT. Translating it yields CAWSVLDSRTDTQYF. The J gene is TRBJ2-3, the V gene TRBV30; D possibly corresponds to TRBD2 (5 bases). The V and J ends lost 0 bases and 1 base respectively, with 11 bases between them. This CDR3 is 15 amino acids long. CDR1 is GTSNPN, CDR2 SVGIG, per germline (reference sequence).

V and J are TRBV29-1 and TRBJ2-7, with 8 bases matching TRBD2. The V segment lost 5 bases and the J segment 0 bases; nucleotides outside the gene matches: 9. Germline-derived CDR1 and CDR2 are SQVTM and ANQGSEA. This CDR3 comprises 15 residues. The CDR3 coding sequence is TGCAGCGTTAACCTCCGGGAGGGTAGCTCCTACGAGCAGTACTTC. The encoded protein is CSVNLREGSSYEQYF.

This chain's CDR3 is CASSPNWASGISYEQYF. In DNA form, the CDR3 reads TGTGCCAGCAGCCCCAATTGGGCTAGCGGGATCTCCTACGAGCAGTACTTC. V gene TRBV7-9 combines with J gene TRBJ2-7, with 9 bases that match TRBD2. The CDR3 is 17 amino acids. V lost 5 bases to trimming and J lost 0 bases; unmatched junction nucleotides: 11. Germline V gene data show CDR1 as SEHNR and CDR2 as FQNEAQ (reference sequence).

The gene calls are TRBV7-9 and TRBJ2-7; 10 nucleotides align to TRBD2. The CDR3 runs to 15 residues. Germline V gives CDR1 SEHNR, CDR2 FQNEAQ (reference sequence). Germline trimming cut 1 base from V and 3 bases from J; bases unmatched to any gene: 3. CDR3 in amino acids: CASSLGLAGFYEQYF. CDR3 sequence (DNA): TGTGCCAGCAGCTTAGGACTAGCGGGCTTCTACGAGCAGTACTTC. Full variable domain (missing parts from reference TRBV7-9 and TRBJ2-7): DTGVSQNPRHKITKRGQNVTFRCDPISEHNRLYWYRQTLGQGPEFLTYFQNEAQLEKSRLLSDRFSAERPKGSFSTLEIQRTEQGDSAMYLCASSLGLAGFYEQYFGPGTRLTVT.

The J gene is TRBJ1-2, the V gene TRBV5-1, with 8 bases fitting TRBD1. V trimming: 7 bases; J trimming: 0 bases; junction bases outside the gene matches: 8. CDR1 is SGHRS, CDR2 YFSETQ, per germline. CDR3 length equals 15 residues. The DNA of the CDR3 is TGCGCCAGCGGGATTGCAGGGGGCTCTAACTATGGCTACACCTTC. Protein product: CASGIAGGSNYGYTF. Variable domain in full (rest from reference TRBV5-1 and TRBJ1-2): KAGVTQTPRYLIKTRGQQVTLSCSPISGHRSVSWYQQTPGQGLQFLFEYFSETQRNKGNFPGRFSGRQFSNSRSEMNVSTLELGDSALYLCASGIAGGSNYGYTFGSGTRLTVV.

This clone has a single count. V usage is TRBV9 and J usage is TRBJ2-7; TRBD1 aligns across 9 bases. V was clipped by 3 bases and J by 4 bases; unmatched bases: 5. CDR1 is SGDLS, CDR2 YYNGEE, per germline. The CDR3 loop spans 14 amino acids. As DNA, the CDR3 is TGTGCCAGCAGCGCCCCCGGGACAGGGTACGAGCAGTACTTC. Amino acid sequence: CASSAPGTGYEQYF. The entire variable domain, with the rest obtained from reference TRBV9 and TRBJ2-7, is as follows: DSGVTQTPKHLITATGQRVTLRCSPRSGDLSVYWYQQSLDQGLQFLIQYYNGEERAKGNILERFSAQQFPDLHSELNLSSLELGDSALYFCASSAPGTGYEQYFGPGTRLTVT.